The rows below give T cell receptor beta chains drawn from one sample of a study of cytotoxic CD8 clonotypes in ibrutinib-treated CLL. Sequencing was performed with immunoSEQ multiplex PCR; in TCRdb, only in-frame clones are kept and a portion is missing. The table has 60,000 to 75,000 clones, roughly nine tenths seen once; the top ten hold 3% to 3.5%. Sequences were derived from PBMCs, sampled after 12 months of ibrutinib treatment. All receptors come from a human donor with chronic lymphocytic leukemia. Both conserved end residues are part of each CDR3.

14	TRBV14	TRBJ1-2	CASSQEGGYYGYTF
13	TRBV28	TRBJ1-2	CASSRGVDYGYTF
15	TRBV9	TRBJ2-1	CASSLEGLSYNEQFF
14	TRBV14	TRBJ2-3	CASSQELYTDTQYF
15	TRBV2	TRBJ2-3	CASSDRQLSTDTQYF
15	TRBV5-5	-	CASSQETSGSYEQYF
15	TRBV5-1	TRBJ2-7	CASSSPGTGGNEQYF
16	TRBV5-1	TRBJ2-3	CASSSKGAGVSDTQYF
14	TRBV7-9	TRBJ2-3	CASTSGGPTDTQYF
13	TRBV11-1	TRBJ2-7	CASSLGTGDEQYF
19	TRBV7-8	TRBJ2-2	CASSITTISVTPNTGELFF
12	TRBV28	TRBJ1-5	CASGQARQPQHF
14	TRBV15	TRBJ2-5	CATSPGGSRETQYF
15	TRBV7-7	TRBJ2-7	CASSPRQGKSYEQYF
16	TRBV13	TRBJ2-1	CASRWRGSGNYNEQFF
16	TRBV5-1	TRBJ2-2	CASSLAPGLNTGELFF
20	TRBV7-6	TRBJ2-5	CASSLVFRDYRTGGQETQYF
12	TRBV18	TRBJ2-1	CASSPTSGSGFF
15	TRBV7-3	TRBJ2-7	CASSLTGGSSYEQYF
15	TRBV9	TRBJ2-2	CASSVLAGGTGELFF
15	TRBV9	TRBJ2-3	CASSVGWERTDTQYF
15	TRBV5-1	TRBJ1-1	CASSTSRELGTEAFF
15	TRBV7-2	TRBJ2-3	CASTPSGRTSDTQYF
14	TRBV19	TRBJ1-2	CASSPGFIEGGYTF
14	TRBV6-1	TRBJ1-1	CASRKGSAGTEAFF
14	TRBV5-1	TRBJ2-1	CASSDYGSYNEQFF
15	TRBV18	TRBJ2-2	CASSPQTGVTGELFF
16	TRBV9	TRBJ2-7	CASSFNRQGDVYEQYF
15	TRBV5-5	TRBJ2-3	CASSFGGTSTDTQYF
15	TRBV15	TRBJ2-3	CATRILGLASDTQYF
15	TRBV7-9	TRBJ2-1	CASSENRHANNEQFF
12	TRBV29-1	TRBJ1-5	CSAKDRGRSQHF
18	TRBV11-2	TRBJ2-1	CASSLKPSGTSGRNEQFF
12	TRBV5-4	TRBJ2-1	CASSSLGSEQFF
16	TRBV5-6	TRBJ1-2	CASRQTGGLSSYGYTF
12	TRBV4-3	TRBJ1-5	CASSDHVQPQHF
14	TRBV6-1	TRBJ1-1	CASSAQGRNTEAFF
11	TRBV12-5	TRBJ2-7	CASGLEHEQYF
17	TRBV11-3	TRBJ2-2	CASSLGPSGGGTGELFF
17	TRBV7-7	TRBJ1-1	CASSYGDSGARVPEAFF
13	TRBV11-3	TRBJ1-1	CASSLDPNTEAFF